This is a list of T cell receptor beta chains from one sample in a study of blood T cells in healthy people across ages. A single record per CDR3 protein comes from TCRdb applying MiXCR to the 5' RACE reads. The sample has over 1.5 million distinct CDR3 sequences, roughly 49% seen once. The material sequenced was blood. Receptors originate from a woman in her thirties or forties in good health. Both conserved end residues are part of each CDR3. Fields, in order: V gene, J gene, CDR3 length, CDR3 protein.

TRBV9	TRBJ2-6	16	CASSADATSGANVLTF
TRBV5-1	TRBJ2-3	15	CASNNRGLDTDTQYF
TRBV20-1	TRBJ2-2	18	CSARPPEVSRWNTGELFF
TRBV12-3/TRBV12-4	TRBJ1-1	15	CASSSRTGAHTEAFF
TRBV28	TRBJ2-2	16	CASSLWKLPNTGELFF
TRBV30	TRBJ1-6	13	CAWSGTATSPLHF
TRBV6-5	TRBJ2-1	16	CASSYEGGGVHNEQFF
TRBV2	-	15	CACRGSGTSRKTQYF
TRBV2	TRBJ1-6	14	CASRRDQGNSPLHF
TRBV6-2/TRBV6-3	TRBJ1-1	16	CASSWDRTGVNTEAFF
TRBV7-2	TRBJ2-1	17	CASSSGRNLGFYNEQFF
TRBV29-1	TRBJ1-4	12	CSVQGLNEKLFF
TRBV7-8	TRBJ2-3	16	CASSRPPGTGADTQYF
TRBV5-1	TRBJ2-1	16	CASSLLATSSYNEQFF
TRBV15	TRBJ2-5	15	CATLIPGTGFETQYF
TRBV6-6	TRBJ1-5	15	CASRKQGDSNQPQHF
TRBV28	TRBJ1-5	16	CASSPERGQGGQPQHF
TRBV7-2	TRBJ1-1	17	CASSRYGYRGQNTEAFF
TRBV6-2/TRBV6-3	TRBJ2-1	16	CASKLSSGSSYNEQFF
TRBV29-1	TRBJ2-1	16	CSAFASFASFDNEQFF
TRBV20-1	TRBJ2-7	16	CSARATPQQGLYEQYF
TRBV2	TRBJ2-5	16	CASSESAGLGMETQYF
TRBV12-3/TRBV12-4	-	14	CASTSSGGPYEQYF
TRBV28	TRBJ1-6	18	CASSQGQGARISNSPLHF
TRBV20-1	TRBJ1-4	15	CSAREGGTGHEKLFF
TRBV29-1	-	13	CSVEVPGSYEQYF
TRBV9	TRBJ1-2	15	CASSVDFQINYGYTF
TRBV20-1	TRBJ1-2	15	CSVRRTGNVNYGYTF
TRBV7-3	TRBJ2-3	15	CASSHTGSSTDTQYF
TRBV20-1	TRBJ2-1	12	CSARRGYNEQFF
TRBV7-9	TRBJ1-2	16	CASSREPGTGNYGYTF
TRBV9	TRBJ1-4	15	CASSVGLLSNEKLFF
TRBV20-1	TRBJ1-6	17	CSARESNRSRRNSPLHF
TRBV27	TRBJ1-6	16	CASRFDRSSYNSPLHF
TRBV12-3/TRBV12-4	TRBJ1-2	14	CASSDTGVWYGYTF
TRBV6-6	TRBJ2-1	15	CASRRLAGDYNEQFF
TRBV18	TRBJ2-7	17	CASSRDRDQPRSYEQYF
TRBV2	TRBJ2-7	16	CASSESTGGWYNEQYF
TRBV6-1	TRBJ1-2	15	CASSEPDREYYGYTF
TRBV18	TRBJ2-1	14	CASSWQVREGEQFF
TRBV6-2/TRBV6-3	TRBJ2-7	13	CASSRLAPYEQYF
TRBV20-1	TRBJ2-2	16	CSARVPRPGFTGELFF
TRBV12-3/TRBV12-4	TRBJ2-5	14	CASSRLAGGETQYF
TRBV6-5	TRBJ2-1	15	CASRAPSGGLNEQFF
TRBV7-9	TRBJ1-5	15	CASTKGGVGNQPQHF
TRBV9	TRBJ2-5	13	CASSGPGEETQYF
TRBV7-2	TRBJ2-1	14	CASTDRGRHNKQSF
TRBV20-1	TRBJ1-2	13	CSARRDRNYGYTF
TRBV20-1	TRBJ2-5	14	CSASPGQLQETQYF
TRBV7-2	TRBJ1-1	14	CASKEAGLNTEAFF
TRBV12-3/TRBV12-4	TRBJ2-3	16	CASSLSLGSSTDTQYF